This T cell receptor (beta chain) derives from a study of human T cells and chemical hapten exposure. As for the study in general: Alopecia areata, totalis or universalis affected patients, mainly female.

Regarding this clonotype: No antigen is known for it.

Regarding time point: pre-sensitization, week 0. Noted treatment: therapeutic diphenylcyclopropenone sensitization with weekly scalp DPC. General observations from the study: Alopecia in the donors means their immune response may deviate from healthy people's. No change in TCRs above 1 in 1000 frequency was produced by DPC sensitization.

Germline V CDR1 and CDR2: MNHEY, SVGAGI. With 5 bases removed from V and 1 base from J, the gap between germline ends came to 15 bases. This CDR3 spans 15 amino acids. As handled by the study authors: Sampled TCR counts reached a median of around 100,000 per sample, with values ranging from 23,224 to 690,600. MiXCR, run by TCRdb on the RACE reads, gives a single entry per CDR3 protein. These V and J calls rely on TCRdb rather than the paper's analysis. The sample lists 350,000 to 400,000 distinct CDR3 sequences, roughly 5% occurring once. This sequence was found in a woman aged 45-60 years with alopecia areata. Some clones in this sample may be carry-over from other donors' samples. The chain employs TRBV6-5 and TRBJ2-7; possibly TRBD1 for D (6 bases). The sample in question was whole blood, obtained in connection with sensitization to the hapten diphenylcyclopropenone (DPC). In DNA, the CDR3 is TGTGCCAGCAGTAGACTACAGGGCCGGTCCTACGAGCAGTACTTC. This gives the protein CASSRLQGRSYEQYF.